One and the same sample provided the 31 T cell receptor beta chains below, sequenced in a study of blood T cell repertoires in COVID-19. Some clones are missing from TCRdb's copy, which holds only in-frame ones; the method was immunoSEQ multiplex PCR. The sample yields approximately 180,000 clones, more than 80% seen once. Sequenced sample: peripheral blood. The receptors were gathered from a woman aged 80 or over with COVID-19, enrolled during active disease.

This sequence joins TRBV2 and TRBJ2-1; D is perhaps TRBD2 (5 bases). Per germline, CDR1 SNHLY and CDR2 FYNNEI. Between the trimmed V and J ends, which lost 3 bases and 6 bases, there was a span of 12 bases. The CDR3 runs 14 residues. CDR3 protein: CASSDPGFANEQFF. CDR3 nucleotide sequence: TGTGCCAGCAGTGACCCGGGGTTTGCCAATGAGCAGTTCTTC.

The DNA for the CDR3 is TGTGCCAGCAGTTTATGGGGGGTCGATGAGCAGTTCTTC. It is translated as CASSLWGVDEQFF. The genes are TRBV27 and TRBJ2-1; a weak D match, TRBD2 (6 bases). The V gene's germline CDR1 is MNHEY and CDR2 SMNVEV (reference sequence). Trimming took 1 base from V and 8 from J, leaving 9 bases between them. CDR3 length: 13 amino acids.

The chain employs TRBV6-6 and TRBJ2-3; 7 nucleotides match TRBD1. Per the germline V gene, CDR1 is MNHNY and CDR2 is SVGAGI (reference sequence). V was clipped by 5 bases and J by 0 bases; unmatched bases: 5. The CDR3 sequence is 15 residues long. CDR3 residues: CASSLRDSSTDTQYF. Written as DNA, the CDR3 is TGTGCCAGCAGTCTCCGGGACAGTAGCACAGATACGCAGTATTTT.

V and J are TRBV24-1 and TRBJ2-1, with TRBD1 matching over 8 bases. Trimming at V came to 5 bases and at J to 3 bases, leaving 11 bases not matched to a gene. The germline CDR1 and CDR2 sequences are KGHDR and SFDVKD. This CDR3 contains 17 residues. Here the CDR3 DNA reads TGTGCCACCAGTGGGGGGCCGGGGACAGGTTACTACAATGAGCAGTTCTTC. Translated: CATSGGPGTGYYNEQFF.

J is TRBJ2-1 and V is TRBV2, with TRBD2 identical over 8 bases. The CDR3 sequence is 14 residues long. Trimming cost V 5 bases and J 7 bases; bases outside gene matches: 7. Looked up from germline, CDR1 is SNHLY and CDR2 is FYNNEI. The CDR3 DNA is TGTGCCAGCAGTCCCTGGACTAGCAGAAATGAGCAGTTCTTC. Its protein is CASSPWTSRNEQFF. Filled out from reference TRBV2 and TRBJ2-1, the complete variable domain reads EPEVTQTPSHQVTQMGQEVILRCVPISNHLYFYWYRQILGQKVEFLVSFYNNEISEKSEIFDDQFSVERPDGSNFTLKIRSTKLEDSAMYFCASSPWTSRNEQFFGPGTRLTVL.

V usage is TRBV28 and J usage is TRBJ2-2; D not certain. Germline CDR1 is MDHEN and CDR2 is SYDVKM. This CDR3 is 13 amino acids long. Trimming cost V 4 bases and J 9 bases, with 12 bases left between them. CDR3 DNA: TGTGCCAGCAGTTCTTCAGGATCACGGGAGCTGTTTTTT. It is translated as CASSSSGSRELFF.

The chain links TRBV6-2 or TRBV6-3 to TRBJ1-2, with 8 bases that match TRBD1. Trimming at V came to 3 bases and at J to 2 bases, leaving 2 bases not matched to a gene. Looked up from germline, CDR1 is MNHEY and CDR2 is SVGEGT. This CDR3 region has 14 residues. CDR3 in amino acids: CASSYWDRNYGYTF. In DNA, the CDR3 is TGTGCCAGCAGTTATTGGGACAGGAACTATGGCTACACCTTC.

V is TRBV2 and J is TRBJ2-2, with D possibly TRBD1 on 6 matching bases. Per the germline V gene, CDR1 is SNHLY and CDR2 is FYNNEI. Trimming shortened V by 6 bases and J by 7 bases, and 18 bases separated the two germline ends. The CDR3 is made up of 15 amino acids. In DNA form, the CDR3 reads TGTGCCAGCAGCCGGGACACCGGCGGTGGCGGGGAGCTGTTTTTT. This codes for CASSRDTGGGGELFF.

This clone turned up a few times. CDR3 nucleotides: TGTGCCAGCAAGACAGTATATAGCAATCAGCCCCAGCATTTT. It yields the protein CASKTVYSNQPQHF. The genes are TRBV27 and TRBJ1-5; possible D gene TRBD1, 5 bases. The V gene lost 7 bases and the J gene lost 0 bases, with 10 bases spanning the gap. The CDR3 extends over 14 amino acids. The germline V gene has CDR1 MNHEY and CDR2 SMNVEV (reference sequence).

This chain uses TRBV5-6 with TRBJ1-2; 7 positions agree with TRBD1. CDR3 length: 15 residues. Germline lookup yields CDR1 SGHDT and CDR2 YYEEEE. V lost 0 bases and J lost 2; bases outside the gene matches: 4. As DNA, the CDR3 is TGTGCCAGCAGCTTGGCCGACAGGGAGAACTATGGCTACACCTTC. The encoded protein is CASSLADRENYGYTF.

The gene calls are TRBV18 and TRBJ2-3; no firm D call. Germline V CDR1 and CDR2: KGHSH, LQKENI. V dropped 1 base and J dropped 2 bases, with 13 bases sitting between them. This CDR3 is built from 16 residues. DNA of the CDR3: TGTGCCAGCTCACCACAGCAGCGTACCTCCACAGATACGCAGTATTTT. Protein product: CASSPQQRTSTDTQYF.

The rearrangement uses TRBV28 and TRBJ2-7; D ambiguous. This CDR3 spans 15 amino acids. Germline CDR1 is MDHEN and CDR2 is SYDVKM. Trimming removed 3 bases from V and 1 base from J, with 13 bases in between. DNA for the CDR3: TGTGCCAGCAGTTTTTGGGCAGATCGATCCTACGAGCAGTACTTC. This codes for CASSFWADRSYEQYF.

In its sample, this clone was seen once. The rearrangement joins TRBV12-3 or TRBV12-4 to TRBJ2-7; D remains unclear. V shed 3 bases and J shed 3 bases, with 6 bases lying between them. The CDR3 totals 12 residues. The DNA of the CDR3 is TGTGCCAGCAGTTTGTACGGCTACGAGCAGTACTTC. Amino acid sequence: CASSLYGYEQYF.

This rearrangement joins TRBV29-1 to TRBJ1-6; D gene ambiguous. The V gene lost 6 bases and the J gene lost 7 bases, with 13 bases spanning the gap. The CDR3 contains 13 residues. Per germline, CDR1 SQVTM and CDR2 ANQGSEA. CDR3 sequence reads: CSVAETGNSPLHF. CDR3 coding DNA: TGCAGCGTGGCAGAGACCGGGAATTCACCCCTCCACTTT.

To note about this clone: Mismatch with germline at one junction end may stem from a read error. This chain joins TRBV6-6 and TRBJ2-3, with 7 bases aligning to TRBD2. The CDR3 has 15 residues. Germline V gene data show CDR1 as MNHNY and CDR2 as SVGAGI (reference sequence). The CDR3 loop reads CASTPGTISTNTQYF. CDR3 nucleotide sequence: TGTGCCAGCACTCCGGGGACTATAAGCACAAATACGCAGTATTTT.

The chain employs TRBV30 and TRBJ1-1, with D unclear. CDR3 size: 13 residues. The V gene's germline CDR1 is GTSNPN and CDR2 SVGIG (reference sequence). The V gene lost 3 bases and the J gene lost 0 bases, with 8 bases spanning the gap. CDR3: CAWSRGVNTEAFF. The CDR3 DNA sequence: TGTGCCTGGAGCCGGGGTGTGAACACTGAAGCTTTCTTT.

The CDR3 loop reads CASSMTRGRQETQYF. CDR3 nucleotide sequence: TGTGCCAGCAGTATGACGAGAGGGCGCCAAGAGACCCAGTACTTC. This chain joins TRBV6-2 or TRBV6-3 and TRBJ2-5; a possible D gene is TRBD2 (5 bases). Trimming took 5 bases from V and 1 from J, leaving 14 bases between them. The CDR3 covers 15 residues. Germline CDR1 reads MNHEY; CDR2 reads SVGEGT.

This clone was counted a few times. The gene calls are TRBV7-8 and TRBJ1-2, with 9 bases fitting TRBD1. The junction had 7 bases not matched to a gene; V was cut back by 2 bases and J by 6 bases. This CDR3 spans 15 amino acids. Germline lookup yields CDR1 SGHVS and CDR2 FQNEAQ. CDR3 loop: CASSLWDRVIDGYTF. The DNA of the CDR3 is TGTGCCAGCAGCTTATGGGACAGGGTAATTGATGGCTACACCTTC.

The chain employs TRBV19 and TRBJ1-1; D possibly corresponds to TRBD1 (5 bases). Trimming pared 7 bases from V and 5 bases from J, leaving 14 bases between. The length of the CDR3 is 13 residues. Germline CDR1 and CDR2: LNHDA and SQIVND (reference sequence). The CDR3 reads CASKAGGRTEAFF. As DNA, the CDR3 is TGTGCCAGTAAGGCCGGGGGGAGAACTGAAGCTTTCTTT.

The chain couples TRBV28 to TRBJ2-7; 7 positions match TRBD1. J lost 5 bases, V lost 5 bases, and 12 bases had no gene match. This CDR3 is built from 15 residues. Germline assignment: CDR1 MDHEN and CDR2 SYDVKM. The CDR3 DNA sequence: TGTGCCAGCAGTCCGACCCCGACAGGGAACAACGAGCAGTACTTC. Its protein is CASSPTPTGNNEQYF.

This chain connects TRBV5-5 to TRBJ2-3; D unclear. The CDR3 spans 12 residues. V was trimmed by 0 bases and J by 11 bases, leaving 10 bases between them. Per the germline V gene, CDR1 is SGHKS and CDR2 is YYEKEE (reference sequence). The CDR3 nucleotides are TGTGCCAGCAGCTTGGGGGCTTTAGGGCAGTATTTT. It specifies CASSLGALGQYF.

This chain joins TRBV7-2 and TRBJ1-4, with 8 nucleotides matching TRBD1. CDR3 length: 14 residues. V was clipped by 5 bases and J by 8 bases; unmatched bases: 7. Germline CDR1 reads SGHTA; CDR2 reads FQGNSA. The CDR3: CASSTRTGNEKLFF. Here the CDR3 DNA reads TGTGCCAGCAGCACCCGGACAGGGAACGAAAAACTGTTTTTT.

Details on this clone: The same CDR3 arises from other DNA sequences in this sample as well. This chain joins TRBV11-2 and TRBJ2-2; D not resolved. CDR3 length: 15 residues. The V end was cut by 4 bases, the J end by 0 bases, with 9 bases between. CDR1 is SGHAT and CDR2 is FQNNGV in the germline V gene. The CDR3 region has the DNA TGTGCCAGCAGCTCTCGCAACACGAACACCGGGGAGCTGTTTTTT. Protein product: CASSSRNTNTGELFF.

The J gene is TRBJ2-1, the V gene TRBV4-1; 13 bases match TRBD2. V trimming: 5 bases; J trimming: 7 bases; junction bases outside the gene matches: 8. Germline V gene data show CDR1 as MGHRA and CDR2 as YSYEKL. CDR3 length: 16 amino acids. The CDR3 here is CASSSRTSGSNNEQFF. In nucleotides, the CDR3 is TGCGCCAGCAGCAGCCGGACTAGCGGGAGTAATAATGAGCAGTTCTTC.

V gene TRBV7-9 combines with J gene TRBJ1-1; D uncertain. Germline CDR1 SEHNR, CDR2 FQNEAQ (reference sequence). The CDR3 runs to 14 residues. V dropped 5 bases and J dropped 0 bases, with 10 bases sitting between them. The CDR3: CASSVVGVNTEAFF. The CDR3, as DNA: TGTGCCAGCAGCGTTGTCGGAGTGAACACTGAAGCTTTCTTT.

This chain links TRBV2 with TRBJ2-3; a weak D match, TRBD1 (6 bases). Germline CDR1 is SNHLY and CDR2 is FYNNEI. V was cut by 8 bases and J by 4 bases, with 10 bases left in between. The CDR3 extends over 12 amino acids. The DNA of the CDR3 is TGTGCCAGCCAGGGGATTTCAGATACGCAGTATTTT. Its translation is CASQGISDTQYF.

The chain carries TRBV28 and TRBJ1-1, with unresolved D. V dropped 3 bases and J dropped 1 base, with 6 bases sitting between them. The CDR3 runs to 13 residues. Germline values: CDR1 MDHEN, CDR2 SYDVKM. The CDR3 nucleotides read TGTGCCAGCAGTTTCTCAGAGAACACTGAAGCTTTCTTT. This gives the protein CASSFSENTEAFF.

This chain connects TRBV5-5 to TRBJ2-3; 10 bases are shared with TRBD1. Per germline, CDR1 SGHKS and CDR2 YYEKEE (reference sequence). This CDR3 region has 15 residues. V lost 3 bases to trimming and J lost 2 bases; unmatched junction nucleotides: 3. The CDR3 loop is CASSSGTGVTDTQYF. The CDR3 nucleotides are TGTGCCAGCAGCTCCGGGACAGGGGTCACAGATACGCAGTATTTT. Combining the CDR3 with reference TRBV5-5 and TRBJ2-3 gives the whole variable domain DAGVTQSPTHLIKTRGQQVTLRCSPISGHKSVSWYQQVLGQGPQFIFQYYEKEERGRGNFPDRFSARQFPNYSSELNVNALLLGDSALYLCASSSGTGVTDTQYFGPGTRLTVL.

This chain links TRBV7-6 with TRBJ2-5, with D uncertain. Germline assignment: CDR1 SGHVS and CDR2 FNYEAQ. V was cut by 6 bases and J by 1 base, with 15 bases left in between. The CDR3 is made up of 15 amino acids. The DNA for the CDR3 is TGTGCCAGCAGTAAGAACGCTGGGCCCCAAGAGACCCAGTACTTC. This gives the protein CASSKNAGPQETQYF.

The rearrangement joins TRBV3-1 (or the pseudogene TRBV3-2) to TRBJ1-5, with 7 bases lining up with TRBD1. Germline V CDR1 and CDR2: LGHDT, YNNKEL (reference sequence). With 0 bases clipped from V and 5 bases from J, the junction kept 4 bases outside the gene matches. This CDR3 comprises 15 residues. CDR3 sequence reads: CASSQDVGGHQPQHF. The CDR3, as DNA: TGTGCCAGCAGCCAAGATGTAGGGGGCCATCAGCCCCAGCATTTT.

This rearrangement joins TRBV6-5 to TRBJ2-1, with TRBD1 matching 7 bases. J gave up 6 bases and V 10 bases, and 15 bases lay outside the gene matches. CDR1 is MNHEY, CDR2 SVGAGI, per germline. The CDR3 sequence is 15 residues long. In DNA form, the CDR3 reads TGTGCCATCCTCAAATGGGACAGTTTTATCAATGAGCAGTTCTTC. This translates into CAILKWDSFINEQFF.